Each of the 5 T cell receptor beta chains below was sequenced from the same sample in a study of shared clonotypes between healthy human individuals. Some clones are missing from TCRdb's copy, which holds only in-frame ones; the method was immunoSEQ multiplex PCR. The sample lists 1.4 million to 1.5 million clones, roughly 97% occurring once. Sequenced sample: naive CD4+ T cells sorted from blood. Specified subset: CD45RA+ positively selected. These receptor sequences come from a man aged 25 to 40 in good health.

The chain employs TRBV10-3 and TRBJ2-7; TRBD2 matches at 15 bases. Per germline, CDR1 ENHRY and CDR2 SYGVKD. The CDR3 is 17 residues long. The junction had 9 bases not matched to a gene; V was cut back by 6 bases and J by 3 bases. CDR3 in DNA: TGTGCCATCAGCGGGACTAGCGGGAGGTGGGGCTACTACGAGCAGTACTTC. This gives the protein CAISGTSGRWGYYEQYF.

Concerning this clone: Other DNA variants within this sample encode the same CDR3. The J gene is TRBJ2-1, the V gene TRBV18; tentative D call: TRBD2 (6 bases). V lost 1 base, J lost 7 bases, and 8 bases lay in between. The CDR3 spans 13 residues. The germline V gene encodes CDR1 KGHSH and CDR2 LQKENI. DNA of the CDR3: TGTGCCAGCTCACCACTTGGGGGGAATGAGCAGTTCTTC. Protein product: CASSPLGGNEQFF.

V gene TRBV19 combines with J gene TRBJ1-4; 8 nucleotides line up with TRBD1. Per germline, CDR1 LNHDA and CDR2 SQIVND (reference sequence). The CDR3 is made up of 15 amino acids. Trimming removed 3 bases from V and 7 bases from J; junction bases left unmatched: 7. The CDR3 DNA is TGTGCCAGTAGTATCGGGTGGACAGGGAGTGAAAAACTGTTTTTT. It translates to CASSIGWTGSEKLFF. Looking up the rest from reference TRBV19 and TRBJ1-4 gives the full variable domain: DGGITQSPKYLFRKEGQNVTLSCEQNLNHDAMYWYRQDPGQGLRLIYYSQIVNDFQKGDIAEGYSVSREKKESFPLTVTSAQKNPTAFYLCASSIGWTGSEKLFFGSGTQLSVL.

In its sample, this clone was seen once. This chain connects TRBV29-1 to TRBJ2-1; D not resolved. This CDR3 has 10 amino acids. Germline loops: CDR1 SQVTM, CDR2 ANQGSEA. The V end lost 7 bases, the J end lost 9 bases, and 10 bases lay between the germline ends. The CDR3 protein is CSGRLLEQFF. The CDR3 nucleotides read TGCAGCGGGAGACTTCTTGAGCAGTTCTTC.

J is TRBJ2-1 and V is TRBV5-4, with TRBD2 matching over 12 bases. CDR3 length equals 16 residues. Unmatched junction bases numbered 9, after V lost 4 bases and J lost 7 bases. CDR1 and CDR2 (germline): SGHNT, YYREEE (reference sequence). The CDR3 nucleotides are TGTGCCAGCAGCCCCAAGACTAGCGGGAGTAGGAATGAGCAGTTCTTC. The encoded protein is CASSPKTSGSRNEQFF.